Below are 17 T cell receptor beta chains sequenced from a single sample in a study of shared clonotypes between healthy human individuals. Using immunoSEQ multiplex PCR, the repertoire was profiled, and TCRdb retains in-frame clones only, with some absent. Counted here are hundreds of thousands of clones, around 92% occurring once; the ten biggest clones make up more than 20%. Naive-designated CD8 cells lacked CD45RO, were positively enriched for CCR7, and omitted terminally differentiated effector memory CD45RA+ cells. The material sequenced was naive CD8+ T cells sorted from blood. The receptor set was obtained from a young man in good health.

The V gene is TRBV5-4, the J gene TRBJ2-1; D remains unclear. This CDR3 comprises 11 residues. Germline V lookup: CDR1 SGHNT, CDR2 YYREEE (reference sequence). V was cut by 4 bases and J by 8 bases, with 7 bases left in between. The CDR3 is CASSASDEQFF. In DNA form, the CDR3 reads TGTGCCAGCAGCGCCTCTGATGAGCAGTTCTTC. The entire variable domain, with the rest obtained from reference TRBV5-4 and TRBJ2-1, is as follows: ETGVTQSPTHLIKTRGQQVTLRCSSQSGHNTVSWYQQALGQGPQFIFQYYREEENGRGNFPPRFSGLQFPNYSSELNVNALELDDSALYLCASSASDEQFFGPGTRLTVL.

V gene TRBV7-9 combines with J gene TRBJ2-7; D is unclear. The length of the CDR3 is 11 residues. Germline CDR1 SEHNR, CDR2 FQNEAQ (reference sequence). V lost 4 bases and J 5 bases, leaving 6 bases between the germline ends. The CDR3 spells CASSSINEQYF. The CDR3 DNA reads TGTGCCAGCAGCTCTATCAACGAGCAGTACTTC.

The chain has TRBV11-2 and TRBJ1-4, with 8 nucleotides matching TRBD1. The V and J ends lost 1 base and 0 bases, in that order; junction bases with no gene match: 4. The CDR3 contains 17 residues. Germline V gives CDR1 SGHAT, CDR2 FQNNGV. The CDR3 here is CASSLGQGATTNEKLFF. CDR3 DNA sequence: TGTGCCAGCAGCTTAGGGCAGGGGGCCACAACTAATGAAAAACTGTTTTTT.

The rearrangement joins TRBV7-3 to TRBJ1-1, with 10 bases identical to TRBD1. Germline CDR1 reads SGHTA; CDR2 reads FQGTGA. With V trimmed by 1 base and J by 0 bases, 8 bases remained unmatched. CDR3 length: 18 residues. CDR3 sequence (DNA): TGTGCCAGCAGCTTAAATCGTGCGGGACAGGGGATGAACACTGAAGCTTTCTTT. Residues: CASSLNRAGQGMNTEAFF.

V is TRBV11-3 and J is TRBJ2-2; D could derive from TRBD1 or TRBD2 (5 bases each). V was clipped by 1 base and J by 4 bases, with 7 bases between them. The CDR3 runs to 14 residues. Germline assignment: CDR1 SGHNT and CDR2 YENEEA. The CDR3 DNA reads TGTGCCAGCAGCTTAGGTGGGACCACCGGGGAGCTGTTTTTT. Translating it yields CASSLGGTTGELFF.

The J gene is TRBJ1-4, the V gene TRBV10-3; the D gene is possibly TRBD1 (6 bases). The CDR3 contains 14 residues. Deletions cut 5 bases from V and 3 bases from J, with 10 bases between. CDR1 and CDR2 from the germline V gene are ENHRY and SYGVKD. Here the CDR3 reads CAISSGASNEKLFF. In DNA form, the CDR3 reads TGTGCCATCAGTTCAGGGGCGTCTAATGAAAAACTGTTTTTT.

The rearrangement links TRBV27 to TRBJ1-1; D is perhaps TRBD1 (5 bases). CDR1 and CDR2 from the germline V gene are MNHEY and SMNVEV (reference sequence). V dropped 5 bases and J dropped 0 bases, with 10 bases sitting between them. CDR3 length: 14 amino acids. The CDR3 DNA reads TGTGCCAGCAGTACGACAGCGATGAACACTGAAGCTTTCTTT. Amino acids: CASSTTAMNTEAFF.

The chain couples TRBV18 to TRBJ2-1, with TRBD2 matching 9 bases. This CDR3 contains 15 residues. Looked up from germline, CDR1 is KGHSH and CDR2 is LQKENI. Trimming removed 6 bases from V and 6 bases from J; junction bases left unmatched: 9. For the CDR3, the DNA is TGTGCCAGCTCCCCATCGGCGGGAGGGTCCAATGAGCAGTTCTTC. This encodes CASSPSAGGSNEQFF.

V usage is TRBV13 and J usage is TRBJ2-5; D ambiguous. Between the trimmed V and J ends, which lost 5 bases and 0 bases, there was a span of 16 bases. The length of the CDR3 is 16 residues. Germline V gene data show CDR1 as PRHDT and CDR2 as FYEKMQ (reference sequence). For the CDR3, the DNA is TGTGCCAGCAGCCCCCCCGTCGGGTGGTACCAAGAGACCCAGTACTTC. Amino acids: CASSPPVGWYQETQYF.

The chain recombines TRBV5-4 with TRBJ2-7, with D possibly being TRBD1 (5 bases). Trimming cost V 4 bases and J 5 bases, with 16 bases left between them. This CDR3 is built from 14 residues. Germline CDR1 SGHNT, CDR2 YYREEE (reference sequence). The CDR3 coding sequence is TGTGCCAGCAGCCCATTAGGACATTTGCACGAGCAGTACTTC. Translation gives CASSPLGHLHEQYF. Full variable domain (rest looked up from reference TRBV5-4 and TRBJ2-7): ETGVTQSPTHLIKTRGQQVTLRCSSQSGHNTVSWYQQALGQGPQFIFQYYREEENGRGNFPPRFSGLQFPNYSSELNVNALELDDSALYLCASSPLGHLHEQYFGPGTRLTVT.

This chain joins TRBV7-2 and TRBJ2-7; TRBD1 agrees at 7 bases. After removal of 2 bases from V and 0 bases from J, the junction contained 13 bases not matched to a gene. The germline gives CDR1 SGHTA, CDR2 FQGNSA. The CDR3 is made up of 18 amino acids. The CDR3 protein is CASSLPSIGTAYSYEQYF. The CDR3 DNA is TGTGCCAGCAGCTTACCCTCTATCGGGACAGCCTACTCCTACGAGCAGTACTTC. Full variable domain (missing parts from reference TRBV7-2 and TRBJ2-7): GAGVSQSPSNKVTEKGKDVELRCDPISGHTALYWYRQSLGQGLEFLIYFQGNSAPDKSGLPSDRFSAERTGGSVSTLTIQRTQQEDSAVYLCASSLPSIGTAYSYEQYFGPGTRLTVT.

This chain uses TRBV7-9 with TRBJ2-1; D is possibly TRBD1 or TRBD2 (5 bases each). Trimming removed 6 bases from V and 14 bases from J, with 17 bases in between. The CDR3 runs to 12 residues. Per the germline V gene, CDR1 is SEHNR and CDR2 is FQNEAQ (reference sequence). The CDR3 sequence: CASSVPGPREFF. The CDR3 DNA reads as TGTGCCAGCAGTGTACCGGGACCCCGGGAGTTCTTC.

The V call is TRBV7-8, the J call TRBJ2-1; 11 nucleotides line up with TRBD2. Trimming at V came to 5 bases and at J to 0 bases, leaving 3 bases not matched to a gene. Per germline, CDR1 SGHVS and CDR2 FQNEAQ. CDR3 size: 16 residues. CDR3 loop: CASSDSGRASYNEQFF. The CDR3 DNA reads TGTGCCAGCAGCGATAGCGGGAGGGCCTCCTACAATGAGCAGTTCTTC.

V and J are TRBV27 and TRBJ2-7; no clear D. The CDR3 runs to 15 residues. Between the trimmed V and J ends, which lost 2 bases and 4 bases, there was a span of 15 bases. The V gene's germline CDR1 is MNHEY and CDR2 SMNVEV (reference sequence). This chain's CDR3 is CASSLNVGRRYEQYF. In DNA, the CDR3 is TGTGCCAGCAGTTTAAACGTGGGCCGGCGGTACGAGCAGTACTTC.

The chain couples TRBV29-1 to TRBJ2-1; 7 bases fit TRBD2. Germline values: CDR1 SQVTM, CDR2 ANQGSEA. The CDR3 has 14 amino acids. V was clipped by 6 bases and J by 0 bases; unmatched bases: 5. The CDR3 region is CSVAGEFSYNEQFF. The CDR3 region has the DNA TGCAGCGTGGCGGGGGAATTCTCCTACAATGAGCAGTTCTTC.

The genes are TRBV6-1 and TRBJ2-7; TRBD1 might be the D (6 bases). The CDR3 covers 15 residues. V lost 3 bases and J lost 2, with 14 bases in between. Germline V CDR1 and CDR2: MNHNS, SASEGT. CDR3 in amino acids: CASSELGQPTYEQYF. Written as DNA, the CDR3 is TGTGCCAGCAGTGAGTTAGGACAGCCTACCTACGAGCAGTACTTC.

The V call is TRBV21-1, the J call TRBJ2-5; the table's D gene call, TRBD2, was not cross checked with the DNA. TRBV21-1 is a pseudogene. The length of the CDR3 is 18 residues. The CDR3 bases are TGTGCCAGCAGCATACAAAGATCGGGGGGCAATATACAAGAGACCCAGTACTTC. Protein sequence: CASSIQRSGGNIQETQYF.